This TCR beta chain was recorded in a study of blood T cell repertoires in COVID-19. Study as a whole: Samples of COVID-19 (acute and convalescent) were obtained from the United States, Italy and Spain.

This clone has a single count. The DNA is omitted, as the CDR3 cannot be located on it reliably, and the CDR3 follows TCRdb's listing. In the original workflow: The assay estimated nucleated cells by amplifying reference gene primers. Clones were sequenced by immunoSEQ multiplex PCR, and TCRdb holds only the in-frame ones, with some missing. V and J calls and clone size follow that table, whereas D and trimming were derived from the DNA. The table shows about 170,000 clones, with just under 85% occurring only once. The CDR3 region is 17 residues in length, termini included. Sample: peripheral blood. This receptor was identified in a man aged 35-49 years who had recovered from COVID-19. The chain links TRBV21-1 to TRBJ2-1; the table's D gene call, TRBD1, was not cross checked with the DNA. TRBV21-1 is labeled a pseudogene. The CDR3 here is CASRWGQGAIIYNEQFF.